The T cell receptor beta chain described here comes from a study of breast tumors, draining lymph nodes, adjacent tissues. TCRdb reprocessed the multiplex PCR reads with MiXCR, giving one entry per CDR3 protein. Here the sample spans about 200,000 distinct CDR3 sequences, around 34% being singletons. Breast cancer patients provided tissue from their axillary draining lymph nodes. Germline V CDR1 and CDR2: DFQATT, SNEGSKA (reference sequence). The CDR3 covers 14 residues. Germline trimming cut 5 bases from V and 3 bases from J; bases unmatched to any gene: 6. The sample comprised axillary lymph node tissue. The receptor's source is a female donor with breast cancer. Some clones in this sample may be carry-over from other donors' samples. The chain links TRBV20-1 to TRBJ2-3, with 9 positions matching TRBD2. The CDR3: CSAFSGSGTDTQYF. CDR3 bases: TGCAGTGCTTTTAGCGGGAGCGGAACAGATACGCAGTATTTT.